The 24 T cell receptor beta chains below all came from one sample that was sequenced in a study of blood T cell repertoires in COVID-19. The assay was immunoSEQ multiplex PCR, and TCRdb's table has in-frame clones only and misses some. The repertoire holds under 200,000 clones, with around 87% as singletons. The sample comprised peripheral blood. These receptors all come from a middle-aged man with active or convalescent COVID-19.

This chain connects TRBV2 to TRBJ2-3; D gene ambiguous. The germline V gene has CDR1 SNHLY and CDR2 FYNNEI. The CDR3 runs 12 residues. The germline V and J ends were trimmed by 6 bases and 7 bases, with 11 bases remaining between them. The CDR3: CASRMGWNTQYF. CDR3 nucleotide sequence: TGTGCCAGCAGGATGGGCTGGAATACGCAGTATTTT.

The genes are TRBV3-1 (or the pseudogene TRBV3-2) and TRBJ2-2, with unresolved D. CDR3 length equals 13 residues. V was clipped by 8 bases and J by 4 bases, with 11 bases between them. Germline loops: CDR1 LGHDT, CDR2 YNNKEL (reference sequence). CDR3 nucleotide sequence: TGTGCCAGCTCGCTATTAGTCACCGGGGAGCTGTTTTTT. This encodes CASSLLVTGELFF.

This clone was observed a handful of times. J is TRBJ1-1 and V is TRBV7-8; D call uncertain. Germline loops: CDR1 SGHVS, CDR2 FQNEAQ. This CDR3 has 14 amino acids. Trimming removed 5 bases at V and 1 base at J, with 11 bases between. The DNA for the CDR3 is TGTGCCAGCAGCCGGACTTTAGAGAACACTGAAGCTTTCTTT. Translated: CASSRTLENTEAFF.

The V call is TRBV9, the J call TRBJ1-1; possibly TRBD1 for D (5 bases). V was pared by 0 bases and J by 3 bases, with 12 bases between. Germline CDR1 SGDLS, CDR2 YYNGEE. The CDR3 consists of 15 residues. In DNA, the CDR3 is TGTGCCAGCAGCGTAGAGGCGGCCAGGGACACTGAAGCTTTCTTT. Its translation: CASSVEAARDTEAFF.

This rearrangement joins TRBV7-2 to TRBJ2-4, with 15 bases that match TRBD2. Trimming at V came to 5 bases and at J to 1 base, leaving 6 bases not matched to a gene. Germline-derived CDR1 and CDR2 are SGHTA and FQGNSA. The CDR3 contains 18 residues. The CDR3 region has the DNA TGTGCCAGCAGCCCGGGACTAGCGGGGGGTTCTGCCAAAAACATTCAGTACTTC. This sequence encodes CASSPGLAGGSAKNIQYF.

This clone was seen a handful of times. V gene TRBV5-4 combines with J gene TRBJ1-1; 9 bases are shared with TRBD1. Trimming cost V 4 bases and J 4 bases; bases outside gene matches: 8. The CDR3 has 15 residues. The germline V gene has CDR1 SGHNT and CDR2 YYREEE (reference sequence). The CDR3 bases are TGTGCCAGCAGCGCACCGGGACAGGGTGGCACTGAAGCTTTCTTT. The encoded protein is CASSAPGQGGTEAFF.

This clone was detected a few times. The chain is built from TRBV6-1 and TRBJ1-1; the match to TRBD1 covers 7 bases. The CDR3 is 16 amino acids. Germline loops: CDR1 MNHNS, CDR2 SASEGT. The V and J ends lost 3 bases and 2 bases, in that order; junction bases with no gene match: 9. CDR3 DNA: TGTGCCAGCAGTGAGATCCCAGGGGGTGAAAACACTGAAGCTTTCTTT. This gives the protein CASSEIPGGENTEAFF.

This chain connects TRBV7-9 to TRBJ1-1; D gene unclear. V lost 3 bases and J lost 0, with 17 bases in between. Germline V lookup: CDR1 SEHNR, CDR2 FQNEAQ (reference sequence). This CDR3 has 17 amino acids. The CDR3 protein is CASSFPGREVMNTEAFF. The CDR3 DNA follows: TGTGCCAGCAGCTTCCCCGGGAGAGAAGTTATGAACACTGAAGCTTTCTTT.

The V and J genes are TRBV4-1 and TRBJ1-4; 10 bases align to TRBD1. V was pared by 5 bases and J by 2 bases, with 8 bases of the junction left unmatched. Germline CDR1 and CDR2: MGHRA and YSYEKL. This CDR3 has 17 residues. The CDR3 loop reads CASSEDRGVRTNEKLFF. DNA for the CDR3: TGCGCCAGCAGCGAGGACAGGGGGGTTCGGACTAATGAAAAACTGTTTTTT.

This clone appeared once. V gene TRBV2 combines with J gene TRBJ2-3, with 8 bases that match TRBD1. The V segment lost 4 bases and the J segment 3 bases; nucleotides outside the gene matches: 6. Germline V gene sequence: CDR1 SNHLY, CDR2 FYNNEI. This CDR3 spans 15 amino acids. CDR3 region: CASSGRNRGTDTQYF. The CDR3 DNA is TGTGCCAGCAGTGGTAGGAACAGGGGGACAGATACGCAGTATTTT. The full variable domain, with the rest looked up from reference TRBV2 and TRBJ2-3, is EPEVTQTPSHQVTQMGQEVILRCVPISNHLYFYWYRQILGQKVEFLVSFYNNEISEKSEIFDDQFSVERPDGSNFTLKIRSTKLEDSAMYFCASSGRNRGTDTQYFGPGTRLTVL.

V is TRBV3-1 (or the pseudogene TRBV3-2) and J is TRBJ1-2, with TRBD1 matching 7 bases. Trimming cost V 4 bases and J 5 bases; bases outside gene matches: 10. Germline CDR1 is LGHDT and CDR2 is YNNKEL (reference sequence). The CDR3 spans 15 residues. The CDR3 is CASSPLRTGSYGYTF. Here the CDR3 DNA reads TGTGCCAGCAGCCCCCTAAGGACAGGTTCTTATGGCTACACCTTC.

The chain combines TRBV6-6 with TRBJ2-5; 10 bases align to TRBD2. The trim removed 4 bases at V and 3 bases at J, leaving 2 bases unmatched. The germline gives CDR1 MNHNY, CDR2 SVGAGI (reference sequence). CDR3 length: 14 residues. CDR3 residues: CASSFSGGEETQYF. The CDR3 DNA is TGTGCCAGCAGTTTCAGCGGGGGGGAAGAGACCCAGTACTTC.

This clone was detected once. The V and J genes are TRBV7-9 and TRBJ2-3; tentative D call: TRBD1 (5 bases). Per germline, CDR1 SEHNR and CDR2 FQNEAQ (reference sequence). Trimming shortened V by 5 bases and J by 0 bases, and 12 bases separated the two germline ends. The CDR3 loop spans 15 amino acids. The CDR3 DNA follows: TGTGCCAGCAGCCTCAGCAGGGCTAGCACAGATACGCAGTATTTT. This gives the protein CASSLSRASTDTQYF.

This clone has just one count. The CDR3 region has the DNA TGTGCCAGCAGTTCGCTCGACAGGGGGGACACGTACCAAGAGACCCAGTACTTC. Translated: CASSSLDRGDTYQETQYF. The chain is built from TRBV28 and TRBJ2-5, with 9 bases aligning to TRBD1. The CDR3 loop spans 18 amino acids. Germline CDR1 is MDHEN and CDR2 is SYDVKM. With 4 bases clipped from V and 0 bases from J, the junction kept 12 bases outside the gene matches.

The V and J genes are TRBV28 and TRBJ1-4; no firm D call. V lost 5 bases and J 0 bases, leaving 10 bases between the germline ends. The CDR3 is 15 amino acids. Germline assignment: CDR1 MDHEN and CDR2 SYDVKM. The DNA of the CDR3 is TGTGCCAGCAGTCGGTCCACCGCAACTAATGAAAAACTGTTTTTT. Its protein is CASSRSTATNEKLFF.

The CDR3 coding sequence is TGTGCCAGTAGTAAAGGGACTCGGTGGGAGACCCAGTACTTC. Its protein is CASSKGTRWETQYF. The rearrangement uses TRBV19 and TRBJ2-5; possibly TRBD2 for D (6 bases). Germline lookup yields CDR1 LNHDA and CDR2 SQIVND (reference sequence). This CDR3 is built from 14 residues. V gave up 4 bases and J gave up 5 bases, with 14 bases separating them.

The chain is built from TRBV11-2 and TRBJ1-1, with a tentative D call TRBD1 (6 bases). The CDR3 totals 10 residues. The germline V gene has CDR1 SGHAT and CDR2 FQNNGV. CDR3 sequence: CAEGGTEAFF. The CDR3 nucleotides read TGTGCGGAGGGGGGGACTGAAGCTTTCTTT.

This chain joins TRBV18 and TRBJ2-7; D remains unclear. CDR3 length equals 15 residues. Trimming removed 0 bases at V and 4 bases at J, with 13 bases between. Germline V lookup: CDR1 KGHSH, CDR2 LQKENI. The CDR3 region is CASSPPLTGAYEQYF. The CDR3 nucleotides read TGTGCCAGCTCACCACCCTTAACCGGAGCTTACGAGCAGTACTTC.

The chain employs TRBV4-1 and TRBJ1-1; 7 bases agree with TRBD1. V lost 4 bases, J lost 5 bases, and 16 bases stayed unmatched. The germline gives CDR1 MGHRA, CDR2 YSYEKL. This CDR3 comprises 17 residues. The CDR3 nucleotides are TGCGCCAGCAGCCGGAGCCTACGAGGGGGCTTGGGGACTGAAGCTTTCTTT. Its translation: CASSRSLRGGLGTEAFF.

The chain links TRBV7-2 to TRBJ1-3, with 8 positions matching TRBD1. The germline gives CDR1 SGHTA, CDR2 FQGNSA. The CDR3 length is 16 residues. Losses at the gene ends were 5 bases for V and 1 base for J; bases not matched to a gene: 7. The CDR3: CASSPGQVISGNTIYF. CDR3 bases: TGTGCCAGCAGCCCGGGACAGGTGATATCTGGAAACACCATATATTTT.

This chain uses TRBV30 with TRBJ1-2; D remains unclear. This CDR3 is built from 12 residues. Germline V gene data show CDR1 as GTSNPN and CDR2 as SVGIG (reference sequence). The ends were cut back, 2 bases at V and 4 bases at J, with 8 bases in the middle. CDR3 nucleotides: TGTGCCTGGAGTCGGGGAACCTATGGCTACACCTTC. This gives the protein CAWSRGTYGYTF.

The chain carries TRBV14 and TRBJ1-2, with D uncertain. The ends were cut back, 4 bases at V and 7 bases at J, with 10 bases in the middle. Germline V lookup: CDR1 SGHDN, CDR2 FVKESK. The CDR3 consists of 12 residues. CDR3 sequence reads: CASSPHSVGYTF. The DNA of the CDR3 is TGTGCCAGCAGCCCTCACAGTGTTGGCTACACCTTC.

This clone has only one observation. V and J are TRBV2 and TRBJ2-2; D unresolved. With 1 base removed from V and 0 bases from J, the gap between germline ends came to 6 bases. Germline V gives CDR1 SNHLY, CDR2 FYNNEI. The CDR3 is 15 amino acids. CDR3 amino acids: CASSEVQANTGELFF. Here the CDR3 DNA reads TGTGCCAGCAGTGAAGTTCAGGCGAACACCGGGGAGCTGTTTTTT. The whole variable domain, remainder taken from reference TRBV2 and TRBJ2-2, is EPEVTQTPSHQVTQMGQEVILRCVPISNHLYFYWYRQILGQKVEFLVSFYNNEISEKSEIFDDQFSVERPDGSNFTLKIRSTKLEDSAMYFCASSEVQANTGELFFGEGSRLTVL.

The chain carries TRBV5-5 and TRBJ2-2, with TRBD1 matching 9 bases. The CDR3 has 17 residues. Germline CDR1 reads SGHKS; CDR2 reads YYEKEE (reference sequence). With V trimmed by 4 bases and J by 5 bases, 12 bases remained unmatched. The CDR3 nucleotides are TGTGCCAGCAGCCCTAGAGGGGACAGGGACCTTACCGGGGAGCTGTTTTTT. Protein sequence: CASSPRGDRDLTGELFF.